The clone carrying this TCR beta chain was seen at least ten times. Its target is not known. V shed 6 bases, J shed 2 bases, and the junction held 8 bases outside the gene matches. Per the germline V gene, CDR1 is MNHEY and CDR2 is SMNVEV (reference sequence). This CDR3 is built from 15 residues. Authors of the study amplified TCR beta CDR3 regions from RNA transcripts. The HTBI primer set was used in a first-round RT-PCR of the TCR CDR3. Each CDR3 protein is one row after TCRdb ran MiXCR on the multiplex PCR reads. The profile covers about 690,000 distinct CDR3 sequences, with around 15% appearing a single time and 15% to 19% taken by the ten largest. This sample was taken from a study of T cells in Graves' hyperthyroidism and ophthalmopathy. Findings and caveats of the study: Most clonotypes expanded in the thyroid (above 0.001) were also present in blood.

The receptor was isolated from a man in his fifties with Graves' hyperthyroidism. The chain has TRBV27 and TRBJ2-5; 8 nucleotides match TRBD1. Material for sequencing was blood. CDR3: CASSPRQGRQETQYF. The CDR3 nucleotides read TGTGCCAGCAGCCCCAGACAGGGGAGGCAAGAGACCCAGTACTTC.